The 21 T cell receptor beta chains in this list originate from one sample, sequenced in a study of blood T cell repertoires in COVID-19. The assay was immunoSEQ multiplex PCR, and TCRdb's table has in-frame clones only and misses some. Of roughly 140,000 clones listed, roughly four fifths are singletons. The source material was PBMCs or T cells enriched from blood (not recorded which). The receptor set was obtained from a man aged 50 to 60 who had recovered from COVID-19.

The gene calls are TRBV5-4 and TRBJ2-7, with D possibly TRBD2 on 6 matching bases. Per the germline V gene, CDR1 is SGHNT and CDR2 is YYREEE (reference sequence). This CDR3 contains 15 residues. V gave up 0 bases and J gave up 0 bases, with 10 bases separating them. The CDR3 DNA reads TGTGCCAGCAGCTTGGATGGTAGCGGCTCCTACGAGCAGTACTTC. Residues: CASSLDGSGSYEQYF.

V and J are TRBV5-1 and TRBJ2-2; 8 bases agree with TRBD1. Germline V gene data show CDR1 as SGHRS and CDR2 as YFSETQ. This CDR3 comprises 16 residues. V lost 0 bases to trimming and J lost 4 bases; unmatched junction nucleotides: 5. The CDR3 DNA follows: TGCGCCAGCAGCTTGGGGACAGGGATGGGCACCGGGGAGCTGTTTTTT. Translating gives CASSLGTGMGTGELFF.

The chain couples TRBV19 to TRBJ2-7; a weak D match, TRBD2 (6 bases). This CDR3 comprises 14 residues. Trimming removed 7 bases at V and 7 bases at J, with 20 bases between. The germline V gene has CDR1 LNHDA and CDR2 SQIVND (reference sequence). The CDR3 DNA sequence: TGTGCCAGTACCCCGGTCGGAGGGGCCGGGGAGCAGTACTTC. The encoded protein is CASTPVGGAGEQYF.

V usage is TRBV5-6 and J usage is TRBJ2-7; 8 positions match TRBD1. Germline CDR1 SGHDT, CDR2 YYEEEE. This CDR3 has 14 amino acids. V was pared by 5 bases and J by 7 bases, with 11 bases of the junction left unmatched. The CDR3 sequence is CASSVPEQGDEQYF. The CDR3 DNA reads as TGTGCCAGCAGTGTTCCGGAACAGGGGGATGAGCAGTACTTC. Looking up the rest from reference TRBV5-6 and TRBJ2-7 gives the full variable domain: DAGVTQSPTHLIKTRGQQVTLRCSPKSGHDTVSWYQQALGQGPQFIFQYYEEEERQRGNFPDRFSGHQFPNYSSELNVNALLLGDSALYLCASSVPEQGDEQYFGPGTRLTVT.

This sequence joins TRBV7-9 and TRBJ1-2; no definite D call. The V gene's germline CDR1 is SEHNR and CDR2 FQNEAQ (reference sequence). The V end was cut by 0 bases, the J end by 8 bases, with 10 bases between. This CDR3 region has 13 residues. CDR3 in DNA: TGTGCCAGCAGCTTAGCAACGGGGAGCGGCTACACCTTC. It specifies CASSLATGSGYTF.

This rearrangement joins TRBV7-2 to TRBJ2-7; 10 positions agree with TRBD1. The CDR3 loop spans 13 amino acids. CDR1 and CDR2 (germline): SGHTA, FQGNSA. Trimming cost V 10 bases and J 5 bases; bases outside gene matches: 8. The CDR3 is CATKDRGQDEQYF. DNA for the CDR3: TGTGCCACGAAAGACAGGGGGCAGGACGAGCAGTACTTC.

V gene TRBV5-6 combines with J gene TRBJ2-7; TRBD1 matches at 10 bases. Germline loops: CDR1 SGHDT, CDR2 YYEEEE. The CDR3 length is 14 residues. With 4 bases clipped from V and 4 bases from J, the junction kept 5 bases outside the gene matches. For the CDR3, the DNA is TGTGCCAGCAGCCTGGGACAGGGGAGATACGAGCAGTACTTC. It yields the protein CASSLGQGRYEQYF.

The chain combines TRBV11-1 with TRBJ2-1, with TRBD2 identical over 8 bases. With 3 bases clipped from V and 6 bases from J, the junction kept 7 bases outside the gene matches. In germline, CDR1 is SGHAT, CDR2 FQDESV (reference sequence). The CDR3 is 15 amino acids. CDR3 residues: CASSLGREVVNEQFF. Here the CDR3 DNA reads TGTGCCAGCAGCTTGGGGCGGGAGGTGGTCAATGAGCAGTTCTTC.

In nucleotides, the CDR3 is TGTGCCATCAGTGCTGGGACAGGTGTTAATCAGCCCCAGCATTTT. Translation: CAISAGTGVNQPQHF. The V and J genes are TRBV10-3 and TRBJ1-5; 8 positions agree with TRBD1. After removal of 4 bases from V and 4 bases from J, the junction contained 6 bases not matched to a gene. Germline CDR1 ENHRY, CDR2 SYGVKD. The CDR3 is 15 amino acids.

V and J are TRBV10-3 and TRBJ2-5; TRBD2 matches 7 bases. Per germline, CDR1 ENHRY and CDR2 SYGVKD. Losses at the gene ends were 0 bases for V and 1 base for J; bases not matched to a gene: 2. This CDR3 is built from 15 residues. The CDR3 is CAISESASGQETQYF. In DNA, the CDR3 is TGTGCCATCAGTGAGTCTGCTAGCGGCCAAGAGACCCAGTACTTC.

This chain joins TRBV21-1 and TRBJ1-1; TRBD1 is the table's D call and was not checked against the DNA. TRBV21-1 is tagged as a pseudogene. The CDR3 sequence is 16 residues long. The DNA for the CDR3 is TGTGCCAGCAGCAACAGGGGGCCGACACTCGCCGTTGAAGCTTTCTTT. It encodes CASSNRGPTLAVEAFF.

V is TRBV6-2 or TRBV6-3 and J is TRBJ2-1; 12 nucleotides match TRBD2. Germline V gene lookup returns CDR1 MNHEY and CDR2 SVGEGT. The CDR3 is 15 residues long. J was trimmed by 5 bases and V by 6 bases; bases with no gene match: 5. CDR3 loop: CASSPTSGGDNEQFF. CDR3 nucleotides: TGTGCCAGCAGCCCGACTAGCGGGGGAGACAATGAGCAGTTCTTC.

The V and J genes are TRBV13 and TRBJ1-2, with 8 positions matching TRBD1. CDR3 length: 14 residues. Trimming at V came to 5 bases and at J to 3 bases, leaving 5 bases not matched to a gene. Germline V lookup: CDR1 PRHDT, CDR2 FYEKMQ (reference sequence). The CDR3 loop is CASSPRQGYYGYTF. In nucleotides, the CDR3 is TGTGCCAGCAGCCCGCGACAGGGGTACTATGGCTACACCTTC.

CDR3 sequence (DNA): TGTGCCAGTAGTATCGGGGGAGTTGGGGAGACCCAGTACTTC. This translates into CASSIGGVGETQYF. V usage is TRBV19 and J usage is TRBJ2-5; a possible D gene is TRBD2 (6 bases). Trimming removed 3 bases at V and 5 bases at J, with 13 bases between. The germline gives CDR1 LNHDA, CDR2 SQIVND (reference sequence). CDR3 length equals 14 residues.

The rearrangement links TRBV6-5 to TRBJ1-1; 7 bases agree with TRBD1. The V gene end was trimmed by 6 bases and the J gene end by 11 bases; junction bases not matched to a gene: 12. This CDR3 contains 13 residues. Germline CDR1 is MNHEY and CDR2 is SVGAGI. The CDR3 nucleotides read TGTGCCAGCAGGGGGAGACAGGGCCGGTGGGCTTTCTTT. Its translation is CASRGRQGRWAFF.

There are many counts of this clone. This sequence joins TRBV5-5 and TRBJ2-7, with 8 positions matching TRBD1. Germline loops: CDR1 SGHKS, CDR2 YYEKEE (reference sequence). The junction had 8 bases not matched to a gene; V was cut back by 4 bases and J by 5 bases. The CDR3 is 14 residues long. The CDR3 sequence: CASSAHRGRNEQYF. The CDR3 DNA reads TGTGCCAGCAGCGCCCACAGGGGGAGGAACGAGCAGTACTTC.

The CDR3 loop is CASSQERGRYIQYF. The CDR3 DNA is TGTGCCAGCAGCCAAGAAAGGGGGCGGTACATTCAGTACTTC. J is TRBJ2-4 and V is TRBV3-1 (or the pseudogene TRBV3-2), with 7 bases that match TRBD1. V dropped 0 bases and J dropped 8; count of bases not matched to a gene: 4. CDR3 length: 14 residues. Germline V gene lookup returns CDR1 LGHDT and CDR2 YNNKEL (reference sequence).

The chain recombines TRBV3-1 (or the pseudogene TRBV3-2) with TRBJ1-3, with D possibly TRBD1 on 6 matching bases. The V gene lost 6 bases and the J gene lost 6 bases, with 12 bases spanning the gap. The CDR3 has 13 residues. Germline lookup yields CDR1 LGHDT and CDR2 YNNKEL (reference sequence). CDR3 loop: CASRQGTENTIYF. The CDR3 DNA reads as TGTGCCAGCAGACAGGGTACAGAAAACACCATATATTTT.

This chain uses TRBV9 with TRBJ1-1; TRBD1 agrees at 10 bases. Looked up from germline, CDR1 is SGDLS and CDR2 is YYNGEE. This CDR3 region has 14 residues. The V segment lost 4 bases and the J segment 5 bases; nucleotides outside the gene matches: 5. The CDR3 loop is CASSPRTGGTEAFF. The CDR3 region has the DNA TGTGCCAGCAGCCCAAGGACAGGGGGAACTGAAGCTTTCTTT.

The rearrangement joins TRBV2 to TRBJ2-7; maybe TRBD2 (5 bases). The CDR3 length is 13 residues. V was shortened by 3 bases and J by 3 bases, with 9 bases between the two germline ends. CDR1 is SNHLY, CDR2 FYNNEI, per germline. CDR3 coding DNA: TGTGCCAGCAGTGATTACGGGAACTACGAGCAGTACTTC. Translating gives CASSDYGNYEQYF.

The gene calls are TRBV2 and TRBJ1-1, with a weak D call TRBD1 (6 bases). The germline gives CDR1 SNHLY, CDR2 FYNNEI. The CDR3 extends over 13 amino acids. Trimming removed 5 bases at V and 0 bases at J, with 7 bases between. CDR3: CASSRTVNTEAFF. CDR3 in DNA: TGTGCCAGCAGTAGGACAGTGAACACTGAAGCTTTCTTT.